The rows below give T cell receptor beta chains drawn from one sample of a study of T cells in Graves' hyperthyroidism and ophthalmopathy. MiXCR, applied by TCRdb to the multiplex PCR reads, yields one record per CDR3 protein. The sample shows under 350,000 distinct CDR3 sequences, about 21% of them seen only once. The specimen sequenced was blood. The receptors were gathered from a woman in her 50s with Graves' hyperthyroidism. Both conserved end residues are part of each CDR3. A D gene is named only where the DNA matches it firmly. Clone size is given for some rows only: seen once, a few or many times, or a class if the clone is expanded.

>.|TRBV20-1|TRBJ2-7|.
TGCAGTGCACTTCCCGGGACTCCCTACGAGCAGTACTTC
CSALPGTPYEQYF
>.|TRBV29-1|TRBJ2-7|.
TGCAGCGTTGTTTTCGGGGGGCAGTACTTC
CSVVFGGQYF
>TRBD2|TRBV7-9|TRBJ2-5|few
TGTGCCAGCAGCTTAGCGCAGGGACTAGCGGGAGTAGAGACCCAGTACTTC
CASSLAQGLAGVETQYF
>.|TRBV7-6|TRBJ2-5|many
TGTGCCAGCAGCCCAGACAGGGAGACCCAGTACTTC
CASSPDRETQYF
>.|TRBV29-1|TRBJ1-1|many
TGCAGCGTAAAATTTTCCGGGCCCATCCGGGCTGAAGCTTTCTTT
CSVKFSGPIRAEAFF
>.|TRBV29-1|TRBJ2-1|many
TGCAGCGTTGGGTGGAATAACTACAATGAGCAGTTCTTC
CSVGWNNYNEQFF
>.|TRBV7-9|TRBJ2-7|many
TGTGCCAGCAGCGAGGGATGGCACGAGCAGTACTTC
CASSEGWHEQYF
>TRBD1|TRBV3-1|TRBJ1-4|many
TGTGCCAGCAGCCAAGGGGACAGCTTTAATGAAAAACTGTTTTTT
CASSQGDSFNEKLFF
>.|TRBV4-1|TRBJ2-5|few
TGCGCCAGCAGCCAAGCGCTAAACTTAGGGACGCAATACTTC
CASSQALNLGTQYF
>.|TRBV28|TRBJ1-1|many
TGTGCCAGCAGTTTATTAGGGGGGGGCTCCACTGAAGCTTTCTTT
CASSLLGGGSTEAFF
>.|TRBV7-9|TRBJ2-1|.
TGTGCCAGCAGCTTTGGACTATTTTACAATGAGCAGTTCTTC
CASSFGLFYNEQFF
>.|TRBV7-2|TRBJ2-7|many
TGTGCCAGCAGCTCCTTGGACAGTCCTTACGAGCAGTACTTC
CASSSLDSPYEQYF
>.|TRBV28|TRBJ1-3|.
TGTGCCAGCAGTTTAAGGGGGGCTTGGAACACCATATATTTT
CASSLRGAWNTIYF
>TRBD1|TRBV7-8|TRBJ2-1|many
TGTGCCAGCAGCTCCCGGCCGGGACAGTCCTACAATGAGCAGTTCTTC
CASSSRPGQSYNEQFF
>.|TRBV29-1|TRBJ1-4|few
TGCAGCGTTGCTGCGGGGGCACGTGAAAAACTGTTTTTT
CSVAAGAREKLFF
>TRBD2|TRBV19|TRBJ2-3|few
TGTGCCACCGGGGCGGGAGGGCCAGATACGCAGTATTTT
CATGAGGPDTQYF
>TRBD1|TRBV5-6|TRBJ1-2|.
TGTGCCAGCTCGCGACCCGACAGGGTATATGGCTACACCTTC
CASSRPDRVYGYTF
>.|TRBV7-8|TRBJ2-2|.
TGTGCCAGCAGCTCCTCGTTCAACCGGGAGCTGTTTTTT
CASSSSFNRELFF
>TRBD2|TRBV13|TRBJ2-1|many
TGTGCCAGCAGCGGGACTAGTTCGAATGAGCAGTTCTTC
CASSGTSSNEQFF
>TRBD1|TRBV5-1|TRBJ1-6|many
TGCGCCAGCAGCGGGGGGACAGCGGGAGGTTCACCCCTCCACTTT
CASSGGTAGGSPLHF
>TRBD1|TRBV27|TRBJ1-2|.
TGTGCCAGCAGTGCTTCCGGGACAGGGGGCTATGGCTACACCTTC
CASSASGTGGYGYTF
>TRBD1|TRBV14|TRBJ2-5|many
TGTGCCAGCAGCCGACAGGGAGTCGGGGAGACCCAGTACTTC
CASSRQGVGETQYF
>TRBD1|TRBV5-1|TRBJ1-6|.
TGCGCCAGCAGCTTGCTGACAGGGACCCTTTCACCCCTCCACTTT
CASSLLTGTLSPLHF
>TRBD2|TRBV7-2|TRBJ2-7|.
TGTGCCAGCAGCACAACCCGGACTAGCGGGAGAGGGGACTCCTACGAGCAGTACTTC
CASSTTRTSGRGDSYEQYF
>TRBD1|TRBV11-2|TRBJ1-1|.
TGTGCCAGCAGCCAAATCGGTAGGGGGCGAAGAACTGAAGCTTTCTTT
CASSQIGRGRRTEAFF
>.|TRBV2|TRBJ1-3|many
TGTGCCAGCAGCCAGACGGTTAGCTCTGGAAACACCATATATTTT
CASSQTVSSGNTIYF
>TRBD2|TRBV20-1|TRBJ2-3|many
TGCAGTGCTAGAGAGGGGACTAGCGGGAGGCCAGATACGCAGTATTTT
CSAREGTSGRPDTQYF
>TRBD1|TRBV18|TRBJ1-2|.
TGTGCCAGCTCACCCCGGGGACAGGGTTTTGGCTACACCTTC
CASSPRGQGFGYTF
>.|TRBV6-1|TRBJ1-5|few
TGTGCCAGCTTCAAAGGGAGCAATCAGCCCCAGCATTTT
CASFKGSNQPQHF
>TRBD1|TRBV5-4|TRBJ2-2|few
TGTGCCAGCACCAATTCTCCGGGACAGGGGGCGAGGGGGGAGCTGTTTTTT
CASTNSPGQGARGELFF
>TRBD1|TRBV3-1|TRBJ2-4|many
TGTGCCAGCAGCCAAAGGGGGCTGGGGGCCAAAAACATTCAGTACTTC
CASSQRGLGAKNIQYF
>.|TRBV12-3/TRBV12-4|TRBJ2-7|.
TGTGCCTTTCCCCGGGGAACCTACGAGCAGTACTTC
CAFPRGTYEQYF
>.|TRBV11-2|TRBJ2-7|many
TGTGCCAGCAGCTTAGACCGGGACACCGGCTACGAGCAGTACTTC
CASSLDRDTGYEQYF
>.|TRBV27|TRBJ2-2|.
TGTGCCAGCAGTTTAGGCAGGGGCGGTACCGGGGAGCTGTTTTTT
CASSLGRGGTGELFF
>.|TRBV2|TRBJ1-4|many
TGTGCCAGCAGTGTAGGCGGGGCTAATGAAAAACTGTTTTTT
CASSVGGANEKLFF
>TRBD2|TRBV5-8|TRBJ2-7|many
TGTGCCAGCAGCTTGGACCTAGCGGGCGAGCAGTACTTC
CASSLDLAGEQYF
>TRBD2|TRBV11-2|TRBJ2-5|many
TGTGCCAGCAGCCGAACTAGCGGGAGATCAGAGACCCAGTACTTC
CASSRTSGRSETQYF
>.|TRBV12-3/TRBV12-4|TRBJ2-3|.
TGTGCCAGCACCACCTCGGAGAGAGTCGGGTTGAGGGGCACAGATACGCAGTATTTT
CASTTSERVGLRGTDTQYF
>.|TRBV6-1|TRBJ2-3|.
TGTGCCAGCAGGCTCAGGGGTAGCACAGATACGCAGTATTTT
CASRLRGSTDTQYF
>TRBD1|TRBV25-1|TRBJ1-6|many
TGTGCCAGCAGTGAAGGAGGCGGGACAGGGGTAGGATCACCCCTCCACTTT
CASSEGGGTGVGSPLHF
>TRBD1|TRBV19|TRBJ2-7|many
TGTGCCAGTTGCCCCAGGGGGTCCCACGAGCAGTACTTC
CASCPRGSHEQYF
>.|TRBV19|TRBJ1-2|.
TGTGCCAGTAGTATGTTTGGGGGCGCGACCGGCTACACCTTC
CASSMFGGATGYTF
>.|TRBV19|TRBJ1-1|.
TGTGCCAGTAGTACGCGAGGGACCGTTGAAGCTTTCTTT
CASSTRGTVEAFF
>TRBD1|TRBV7-9|TRBJ2-5|many
TGTGCCAGCAGCTTAGGGGGACAGGCCCAAGAGACCCAGTACTTC
CASSLGGQAQETQYF
>.|TRBV6-5|TRBJ1-2|many
TGTGCCAGCAGTTACCCCGGGACAATCGGCTACACCTTC
CASSYPGTIGYTF
>.|TRBV10-2|TRBJ1-4|.
TGCGCCAGCAGTGAGATGCGGTGGGAAAAACTGTTTTTT
CASSEMRWEKLFF
>.|TRBV9|TRBJ1-5|.
TGTGCCAGCAGCGAGGGACAACATAGCAATCAGCCCCAGCATTTT
CASSEGQHSNQPQHF
>TRBD2|TRBV2|TRBJ2-2|.
TGTGCCAGCGGGACTAGCGGGGGGGCGAACACCGGGGAGCTGTTTTTT
CASGTSGGANTGELFF
>.|TRBV6-2/TRBV6-3|TRBJ1-5|many
TGTGCCAGCAGCCCACTGGGGGGCTCGGTTTTTCAGCCCCAGCATTTT
CASSPLGGSVFQPQHF
>.|TRBV20-1|TRBJ1-1|few
TGCAGTGCTCCAAAGACAGGGAACACTGAAGCTTTCTTT
CSAPKTGNTEAFF
>TRBD2|TRBV5-8|TRBJ2-7|many
TGTGCCAGCAGAAGCAGCGGGGGTCCCTACGAGCAGTACTTC
CASRSSGGPYEQYF
>TRBD2|TRBV7-9|TRBJ2-3|.
TGTGCCAGCAGCCCCACGGGGGGGGCAGGGACAGATACGCAGTATTTT
CASSPTGGAGTDTQYF
>.|TRBV15|TRBJ2-2|many
TGTGCCACCAGCAGAAGGAGGATAACGAACACCGGGGAGCTGTTTTTT
CATSRRRITNTGELFF
>.|TRBV5-1|TRBJ2-7|few
TGCGCCAGCAGCAGGGGCAATTCCTACGAGCAGTACTTC
CASSRGNSYEQYF